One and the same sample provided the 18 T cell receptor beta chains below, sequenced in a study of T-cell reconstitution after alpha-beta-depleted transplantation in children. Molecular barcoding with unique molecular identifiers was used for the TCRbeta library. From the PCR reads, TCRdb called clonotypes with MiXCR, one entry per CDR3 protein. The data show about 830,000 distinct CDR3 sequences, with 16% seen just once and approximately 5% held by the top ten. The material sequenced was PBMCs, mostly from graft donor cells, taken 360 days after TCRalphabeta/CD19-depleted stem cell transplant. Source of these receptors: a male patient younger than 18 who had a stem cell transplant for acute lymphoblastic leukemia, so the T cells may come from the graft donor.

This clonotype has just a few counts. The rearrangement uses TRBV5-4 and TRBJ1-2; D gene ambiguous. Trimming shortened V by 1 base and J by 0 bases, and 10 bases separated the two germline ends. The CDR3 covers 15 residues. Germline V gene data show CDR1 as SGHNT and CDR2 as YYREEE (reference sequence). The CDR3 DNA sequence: TGTGCCAGCAGCTTGACGGGCTTAGCTAACTATGGCTACACCTTC. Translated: CASSLTGLANYGYTF.

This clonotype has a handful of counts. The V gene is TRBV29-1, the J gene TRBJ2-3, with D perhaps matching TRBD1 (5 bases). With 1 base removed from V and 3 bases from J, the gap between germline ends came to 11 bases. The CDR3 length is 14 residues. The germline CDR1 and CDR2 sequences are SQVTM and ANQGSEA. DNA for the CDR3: TGCAGCGTTGAAGGTCAGGGTCGAACAGATACGCAGTATTTT. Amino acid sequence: CSVEGQGRTDTQYF.

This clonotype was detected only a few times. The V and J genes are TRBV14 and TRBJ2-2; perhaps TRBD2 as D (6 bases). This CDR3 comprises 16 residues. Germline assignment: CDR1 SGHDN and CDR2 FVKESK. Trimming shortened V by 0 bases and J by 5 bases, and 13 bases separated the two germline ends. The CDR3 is CASSQDRLAWTGELFF. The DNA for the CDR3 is TGTGCCAGCAGCCAAGATCGGCTAGCGTGGACCGGGGAGCTGTTTTTT.

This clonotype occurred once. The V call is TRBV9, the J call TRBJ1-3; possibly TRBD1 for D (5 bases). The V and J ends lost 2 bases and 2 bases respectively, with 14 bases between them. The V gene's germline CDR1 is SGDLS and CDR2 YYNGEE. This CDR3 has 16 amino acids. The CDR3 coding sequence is TGTGCCAGCAGCGTGTCGGGGACCCAAACTGGAAACACCATATATTTT. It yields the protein CASSVSGTQTGNTIYF.

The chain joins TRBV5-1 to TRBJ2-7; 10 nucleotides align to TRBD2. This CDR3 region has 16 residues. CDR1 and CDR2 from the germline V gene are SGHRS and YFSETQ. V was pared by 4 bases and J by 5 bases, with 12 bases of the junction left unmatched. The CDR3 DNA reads TGCGCCAGCAGCAGAAATAGCGGGAGGTTCAGGGACGAGCAGTACTTC. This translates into CASSRNSGRFRDEQYF.

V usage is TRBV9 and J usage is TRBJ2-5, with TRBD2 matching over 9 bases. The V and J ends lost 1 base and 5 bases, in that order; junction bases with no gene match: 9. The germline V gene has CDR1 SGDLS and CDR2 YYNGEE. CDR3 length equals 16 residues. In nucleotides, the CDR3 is TGTGCCAGCAGCGTATCGACTAGCGGCTTCGGGGAGACCCAGTACTTC. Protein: CASSVSTSGFGETQYF. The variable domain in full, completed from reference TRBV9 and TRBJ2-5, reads DSGVTQTPKHLITATGQRVTLRCSPRSGDLSVYWYQQSLDQGLQFLIQYYNGEERAKGNILERFSAQQFPDLHSELNLSSLELGDSALYFCASSVSTSGFGETQYFGPGTRLLVL.

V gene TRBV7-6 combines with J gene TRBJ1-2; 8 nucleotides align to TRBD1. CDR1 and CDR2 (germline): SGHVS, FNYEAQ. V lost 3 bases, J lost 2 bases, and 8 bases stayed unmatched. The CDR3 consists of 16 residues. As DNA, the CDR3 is TGTGCCAGCAGCTTGAGACCGGGACAGGAGAACTATGGCTACACCTTC. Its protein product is CASSLRPGQENYGYTF.

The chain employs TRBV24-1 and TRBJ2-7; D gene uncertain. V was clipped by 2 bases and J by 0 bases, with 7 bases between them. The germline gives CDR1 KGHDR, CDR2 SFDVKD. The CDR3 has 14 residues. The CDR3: CATSDSHFSYEQYF. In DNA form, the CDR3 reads TGTGCCACCAGTGATTCCCACTTCTCCTACGAGCAGTACTTC.

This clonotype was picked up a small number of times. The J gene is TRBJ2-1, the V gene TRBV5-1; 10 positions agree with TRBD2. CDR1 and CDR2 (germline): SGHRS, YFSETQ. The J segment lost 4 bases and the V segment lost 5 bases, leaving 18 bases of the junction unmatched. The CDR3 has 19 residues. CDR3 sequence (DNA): TGCGCCAGCAGAGCTTGGGCCCTAGCGGGAGAGGAGGGGTACAATGAGCAGTTCTTC. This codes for CASRAWALAGEEGYNEQFF.

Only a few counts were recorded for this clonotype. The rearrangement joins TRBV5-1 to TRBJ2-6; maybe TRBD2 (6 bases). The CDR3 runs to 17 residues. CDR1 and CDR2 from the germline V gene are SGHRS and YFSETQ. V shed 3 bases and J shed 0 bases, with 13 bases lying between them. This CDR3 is CASSSQAGPSGANVLTF. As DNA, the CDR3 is TGCGCCAGCAGCTCTCAGGCGGGACCCTCTGGGGCCAACGTCCTGACTTTC.

The CDR3: CASSLVGRENYGYTF. For the CDR3, the DNA is TGTGCCAGCAGCTTGGTGGGCAGGGAAAACTATGGCTACACCTTC. The rearrangement uses TRBV5-5 and TRBJ1-2, with D maybe TRBD1 (5 bases). CDR1 is SGHKS, CDR2 YYEKEE, per germline (reference sequence). The V end was cut by 0 bases, the J end by 2 bases, with 11 bases between. This CDR3 is 15 amino acids long.

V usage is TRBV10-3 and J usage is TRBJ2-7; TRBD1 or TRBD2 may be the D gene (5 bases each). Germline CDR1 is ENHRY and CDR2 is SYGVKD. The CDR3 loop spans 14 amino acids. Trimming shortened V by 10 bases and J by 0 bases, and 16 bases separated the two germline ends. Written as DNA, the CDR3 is TGTGCCACATTCTACCCAGGGAGCTCCTACGAGCAGTACTTC. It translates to CATFYPGSSYEQYF.

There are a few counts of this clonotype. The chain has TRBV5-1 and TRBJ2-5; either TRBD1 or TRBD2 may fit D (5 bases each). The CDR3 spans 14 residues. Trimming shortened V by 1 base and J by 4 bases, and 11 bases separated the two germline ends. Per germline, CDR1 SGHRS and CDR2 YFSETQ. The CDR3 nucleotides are TGCGCCAGCAGCTTGAATTATGGGACAGAGACCCAGTACTTC. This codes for CASSLNYGTETQYF. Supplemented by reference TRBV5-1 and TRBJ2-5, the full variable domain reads KAGVTQTPRYLIKTRGQQVTLSCSPISGHRSVSWYQQTPGQGLQFLFEYFSETQRNKGNFPGRFSGRQFSNSRSEMNVSTLELGDSALYLCASSLNYGTETQYFGPGTRLLVL.

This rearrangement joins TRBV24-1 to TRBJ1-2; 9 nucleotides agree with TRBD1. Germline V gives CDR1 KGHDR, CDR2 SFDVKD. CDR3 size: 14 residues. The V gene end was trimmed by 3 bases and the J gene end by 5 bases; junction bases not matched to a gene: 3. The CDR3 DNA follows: TGTGCCACCAGTGATCCACAGGGGGCGTATGGCTACACCTTC. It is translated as CATSDPQGAYGYTF.

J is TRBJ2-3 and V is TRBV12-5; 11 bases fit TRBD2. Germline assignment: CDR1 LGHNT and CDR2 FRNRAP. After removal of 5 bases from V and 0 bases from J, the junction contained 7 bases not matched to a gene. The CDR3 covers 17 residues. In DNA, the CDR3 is TGTGCTAGTGGTCAAAAACGGACTAGCGGGAGCACAGATACGCAGTATTTT. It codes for CASGQKRTSGSTDTQYF.

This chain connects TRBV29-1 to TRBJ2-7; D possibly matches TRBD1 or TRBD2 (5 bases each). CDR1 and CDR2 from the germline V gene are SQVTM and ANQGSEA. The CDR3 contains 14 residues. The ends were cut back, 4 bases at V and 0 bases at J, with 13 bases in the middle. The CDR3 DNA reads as TGCAGCGTTGTAGGCCCAGGGAGCTCCTACGAGCAGTACTTC. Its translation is CSVVGPGSSYEQYF.

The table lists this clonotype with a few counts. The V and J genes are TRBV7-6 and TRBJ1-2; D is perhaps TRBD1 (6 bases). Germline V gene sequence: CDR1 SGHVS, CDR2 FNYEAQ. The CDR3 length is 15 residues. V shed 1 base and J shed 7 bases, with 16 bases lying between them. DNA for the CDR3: TGTGCCAGCAGCTTAGAGGAGACAGGTTTTAGTGGCTACACCTTC. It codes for CASSLEETGFSGYTF. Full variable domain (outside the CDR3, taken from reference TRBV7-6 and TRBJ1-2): GAGVSQSPRYKVTKRGQDVALRCDPISGHVSLYWYRQALGQGPEFLTYFNYEAQQDKSGLPNDRFSAERPEGSISTLTIQRTEQRDSAMYRCASSLEETGFSGYTFGSGTRLTVV.

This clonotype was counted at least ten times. CDR3 sequence (DNA): TGTGCCAGCAGTTTCCGCGTACTCGAGCAGTACTTC. Encoded protein: CASSFRVLEQYF. The chain has TRBV12-3 or TRBV12-4 and TRBJ2-7, with D hard to call. The CDR3 has 12 residues. V shed 3 bases and J shed 6 bases, with 9 bases lying between them.